A selection of T cell receptor beta chains follows, all from one sample in a study of T cell responses to AZD1222 COVID-19 vaccine. Produced via immunoSEQ multiplex PCR; TCRdb's table is partial and in-frame only. The data contain under 200,000 clones, 94% of them singletons. The material was peripheral blood, obtained on day 0 of AZD1222 vaccination. These receptors came from an adult in good health. Each CDR3 is given with its conserved first and last residue. A D gene is named only where the DNA matches it firmly. Size tells how often a clone was seen (once, few, many) or the class of an expanded clone, and some rows leave it out.

j_gene,v_gene,abundance,d_gene,len,CDR3aa,CDR3nt
TRBJ2-5,TRBV3-1/TRBV3-2,.,.,15,CASTQRNPYQETQYF,TGTGCCAGCACCCAGCGGAACCCGTACCAAGAGACCCAGTACTTC
TRBJ1-2,TRBV14,.,TRBD1,16,CASSQLGQGQAYGYTF,TGTGCCAGCAGCCAACTTGGACAGGGGCAGGCCTATGGCTACACCTTC
TRBJ1-4,TRBV7-2,.,.,16,CASSPSGTLVNEKLFF,TGTGCCAGCAGCCCATCCGGGACCCTAGTTAATGAAAAACTGTTTTTT
TRBJ1-1,TRBV3-1/TRBV3-2,.,.,12,CASSGGSTEAFF,TGTGCCAGCAGCGGAGGGAGCACTGAAGCTTTCTTT
TRBJ1-1,TRBV6-5,.,.,12,CASSYGGTEAFF,TGTGCCAGCAGTTATGGGGGCACTGAAGCTTTCTTT
TRBJ1-5,TRBV6-5,few,.,14,CASRLTRGNQPQHF,TGTGCCAGCAGATTGACGCGGGGCAATCAGCCCCAGCATTTT
TRBJ2-3,TRBV5-1,.,TRBD2,17,CASSTTSGREITDTQYF,TGCGCCAGCAGCACAACTAGCGGGAGAGAGATCACAGATACGCAGTATTTT
TRBJ2-1,TRBV5-4,.,.,15,CASSWGGVQRNEQFF,TGTGCCAGCAGCTGGGGTGGGGTTCAGCGCAATGAGCAGTTCTTC
TRBJ2-2,TRBV7-9,.,.,16,CASSSGRAANTGELFF,TGTGCCAGCAGCTCTGGCCGAGCCGCGAACACCGGGGAGCTGTTTTTT
TRBJ2-7,TRBV7-6,.,.,15,CASSLGPGPGYEQYF,TGTGCCAGCAGCTTGGGACCAGGGCCGGGCTACGAGCAGTACTTC
TRBJ2-7,TRBV7-9,.,.,15,CASSLAGARTYEQYF,TGTGCCAGCAGCTTAGCGGGGGCCCGAACCTACGAGCAGTACTTC
TRBJ2-5,TRBV27,.,TRBD1,14,CASSADRGVETQYF,TGTGCCAGCTCCGCCGACAGGGGAGTTGAGACCCAGTACTTC
TRBJ2-7,TRBV30,.,.,14,CAWTDVPFSYEQYF,TGTGCCTGGACCGACGTGCCCTTCTCCTACGAGCAGTACTTC
TRBJ1-2,TRBV5-4,.,.,15,CASSYTRDPWVGYTF,TGTGCCAGCAGCTACACCCGGGACCCATGGGTCGGCTACACCTTC
TRBJ1-6,TRBV5-5,.,TRBD1,17,CASSYHYRDSRNSPLHF,TGTGCCAGCAGCTATCATTACCGGGACAGTAGAAATTCACCCCTCCACTTT
TRBJ2-3,TRBV6-5,.,TRBD2,15,CATNLREGSTDTQYF,TGTGCCACCAATCTACGGGAGGGAAGCACAGATACGCAGTATTTT
TRBJ2-1,TRBV5-1,.,TRBD2,16,CASRGPGLAGDNEQFF,TGCGCCAGCAGGGGGCCCGGACTAGCGGGAGACAATGAGCAGTTCTTC
TRBJ1-1,TRBV4-1,.,.,15,CASSRSVDLNTEAFF,TGCGCCAGCAGCCGGAGCGTAGATTTAAACACTGAAGCTTTCTTT
TRBJ1-1,TRBV4-1,.,.,16,CASSQDLRGPHTEAFF,TGCGCCAGCAGCCAAGATCTTCGGGGGCCTCACACTGAAGCTTTCTTT
TRBJ1-1,TRBV28,.,TRBD1,14,CASSSQGRDTEAFF,TGTGCCAGCAGTTCACAGGGGCGGGACACTGAAGCTTTCTTT
TRBJ2-1,TRBV7-8,.,.,17,CASSLELLSGSYNEQFF,TGTGCCAGCAGCTTAGAACTTCTTTCGGGCTCCTACAATGAGCAGTTCTTC
TRBJ2-2,TRBV28,.,.,15,CASSAGGAGTGELFF,TGTGCCAGCAGTGCTGGGGGCGCGGGCACCGGGGAGCTGTTTTTT
TRBJ1-4,TRBV15,.,.,16,CATSRLPTAVIEKLFF,TGTGCCACCAGCAGACTTCCGACAGCGGTTATTGAAAAACTGTTTTTT
TRBJ1-1,TRBV12-3/TRBV12-4,.,TRBD1,10,CASGTGAAFF,TGTGCCAGCGGGACAGGGGCAGCTTTCTTT
TRBJ2-1,TRBV28,.,.,13,CASSLEGINEQFF,TGTGCCAGCAGTTTAGAGGGGATCAATGAGCAGTTCTTC
TRBJ2-7,TRBV5-1,.,TRBD2,15,CASSFLAGGAYEQYF,TGCGCCAGCAGCTTTCTAGCGGGAGGGGCCTACGAGCAGTACTTC
TRBJ1-2,TRBV25-1,.,TRBD1,13,CASSPTGNYGYTF,TGTGCCAGCTCCCCGACAGGGAACTATGGCTACACCTTC
TRBJ1-2,TRBV4-1,.,.,15,CASSQDRGLGYGYTF,TGCGCCAGCAGCCAAGATAGGGGACTGGGATATGGCTACACCTTC
TRBJ1-3,TRBV10-2,.,.,13,CASRFGWENTIYF,TGCGCCAGCCGCTTCGGGTGGGAAAACACCATATATTTT
TRBJ2-2,TRBV27,.,TRBD1,17,CASTRTPGQGKTGELFF,TGTGCCAGCACCCGTACCCCGGGACAGGGGAAAACCGGGGAGCTGTTTTTT
TRBJ2-5,TRBV5-4,.,.,13,CASRSGFGETQYF,TGTGCCAGCAGGTCCGGGTTCGGAGAGACCCAGTACTTC
TRBJ2-1,TRBV4-1,.,.,13,CASSQAGGFPEFF,TGCGCCAGCAGCCAGGCAGGCGGCTTCCCAGAGTTCTTC
TRBJ2-3,TRBV21-1,.,.,12,CASSNLGPSAYF,TGTGCCAGCAGCAACTTGGGTCCCAGTGCGTATTTT
TRBJ2-7,TRBV29-1,.,.,12,CSALESSYEQYF,TGCAGCGCCCTGGAGAGCTCCTACGAGCAGTACTTC
TRBJ2-1,TRBV28,.,.,15,CASDMRQGGVGEQFF,TGTGCCAGCGATATGAGGCAGGGGGGGGTCGGTGAGCAGTTCTTC
TRBJ1-1,TRBV20-1,.,.,12,CSASRVNTEAFF,TGCAGTGCTAGTAGGGTGAACACTGAAGCTTTCTTT
TRBJ1-2,TRBV12-3/TRBV12-4,.,.,13,CASSLGESGGYTF,TGTGCCAGCAGTTTAGGGGAATCGGGGGGCTACACCTTC
TRBJ2-7,TRBV28,.,TRBD1,13,CASSPRTGDEQYF,TGTGCCAGCAGTCCCCGAACAGGGGACGAGCAGTACTTC
TRBJ1-1,TRBV12-1,.,.,14,CASSRTGSNTEAFF,TGTGCCAGCAGTCGGACAGGGAGTAACACTGAAGCTTTCTTT
TRBJ2-1,TRBV29-1,.,TRBD2,15,CSVLKQAGVLNEQFF,TGCAGCGTCCTAAAACAGGCGGGAGTTCTGAATGAGCAGTTCTTC
TRBJ2-3,TRBV11-3,.,.,15,CASSPRPGATDTQYF,TGTGCCAGCAGCCCCCGCCCAGGAGCGACAGATACGCAGTATTTT
TRBJ2-5,TRBV7-6,.,TRBD2,14,CASSFSGGQETQYF,TGTGCCAGCAGCTTTTCGGGGGGCCAAGAGACCCAGTACTTC
TRBJ1-2,TRBV24-1,.,TRBD1,14,CATSGSDRPYGYTF,TGTGCCACCAGTGGTTCGGACAGGCCCTACGGCTACACCTTC
TRBJ1-5,TRBV5-6,.,.,15,CASSLEGAGYQPQHF,TGTGCCAGCAGCTTGGAAGGGGCCGGATATCAGCCCCAGCATTTT
TRBJ2-2,TRBV5-4,.,.,15,CASSLGRVVAGELFF,TGTGCCAGCAGCTTGGGAAGGGTAGTCGCCGGGGAGCTGTTTTTT
TRBJ1-2,TRBV14,.,TRBD1,20,CASSQEFRGGDYHTNYGYTF,TGTGCCAGCAGCCAAGAATTCAGAGGGGGCGATTACCATACAAACTATGGCTACACCTTC
TRBJ2-1,TRBV2,.,TRBD2,15,CASSDPASGYNEQFF,TGTGCCAGCAGTGATCCGGCTAGCGGATACAATGAGCAGTTCTTC
TRBJ2-1,TRBV2,.,TRBD2,15,CASSVAVAGVGEQFF,TGTGCCAGCAGTGTGGCTGTAGCGGGAGTGGGGGAGCAGTTCTTC
TRBJ2-1,TRBV10-3,.,TRBD2,17,CAISGTSGNVFYNEQFF,TGTGCCATCAGTGGGACTAGCGGGAACGTTTTCTACAATGAGCAGTTCTTC
TRBJ2-1,TRBV11-3,.,.,14,CASSVGRGVNEQFF,TGTGCCAGCAGCGTAGGCAGGGGAGTCAATGAGCAGTTCTTC
TRBJ2-7,TRBV30,.,.,14,CAWARGPIAYEQYF,TGTGCCTGGGCTCGGGGCCCTATCGCCTACGAGCAGTACTTC
TRBJ2-7,TRBV5-4,.,.,14,CASRSGTGPYEQYF,TGTGCCAGCAGGTCCGGGACCGGACCCTACGAGCAGTACTTC
TRBJ1-4,TRBV2,.,.,14,CASRETDHTQKLFF,TGTGCCAGCAGGGAGACGGACCACACGCAAAAACTGTTTTTT
TRBJ1-1,TRBV28,.,.,18,CASSPPTNRGLSNTEAFF,TGTGCCAGCAGCCCTCCAACCAACCGGGGTCTTTCGAACACTGAAGCTTTCTTT
TRBJ1-1,TRBV29-1,.,.,13,CSVGGGGNTEAFF,TGCAGCGTTGGAGGCGGAGGGAACACTGAAGCTTTCTTT
TRBJ1-2,TRBV10-2,once,.,12,CASSDFNYGYTF,TGCGCCAGCAGTGACTTTAACTATGGCTACACCTTC
TRBJ1-4,TRBV19,once,.,16,CASSMAGRGGGEKLFF,TGTGCCAGTAGTATGGCAGGGAGGGGTGGCGGTGAAAAACTGTTTTTT
TRBJ2-7,TRBV4-1,.,.,14,CASSQAGDTYEQYF,TGCGCCAGCAGCCAGGCAGGCGATACCTACGAGCAGTACTTC
TRBJ1-4,TRBV6-6,.,.,15,CASSYSGELNEKLFF,TGTGCCAGCAGTTACAGCGGAGAATTGAATGAAAAACTGTTTTTT